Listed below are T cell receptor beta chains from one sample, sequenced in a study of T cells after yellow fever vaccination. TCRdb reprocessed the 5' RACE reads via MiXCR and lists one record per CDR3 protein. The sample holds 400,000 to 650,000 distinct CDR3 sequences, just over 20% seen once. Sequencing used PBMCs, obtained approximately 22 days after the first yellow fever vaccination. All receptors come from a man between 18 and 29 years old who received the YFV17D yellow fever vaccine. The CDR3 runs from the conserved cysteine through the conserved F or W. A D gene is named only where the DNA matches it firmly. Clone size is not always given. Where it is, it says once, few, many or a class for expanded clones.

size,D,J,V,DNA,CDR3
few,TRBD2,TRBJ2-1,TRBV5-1,TGCGCCAGCAGCTTACGGCGGGGGTTTGCCTACAATGAGCAGTTCTTC,CASSLRRGFAYNEQFF
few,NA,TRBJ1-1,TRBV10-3,TGTGCCATCAGTGAGCCCGAGAGGGGGTCTGAAGCTTTCTTT,CAISEPERGSEAFF
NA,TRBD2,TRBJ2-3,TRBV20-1,TGCAGTGCCAGACTAGCGGGGGTGGTAGATACGCAGTATTTT,CSARLAGVVDTQYF
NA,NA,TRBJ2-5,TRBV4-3,TGCGCCAGCAGCCTTGGGGGGTCGCAGACCCAGTACTTC,CASSLGGSQTQYF
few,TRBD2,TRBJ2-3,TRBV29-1,TGCAGCGTTGAAGATCTCAGGGAGGGCGGGACAGATACGCAGTATTTT,CSVEDLREGGTDTQYF
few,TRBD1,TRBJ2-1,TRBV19,TGTGCCAGTAGTTTGGGACAGGGGGCCGTTGAGCAGTTCTTC,CASSLGQGAVEQFF
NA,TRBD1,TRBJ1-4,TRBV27,TGTGCCAGCAGGCCGGGACAGAGAAATGAAAAACTGTTTTTT,CASRPGQRNEKLFF
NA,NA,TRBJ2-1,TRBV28,TGTGCCAGCAGTAGGACCGTTAATGAGCAGTTCTTC,CASSRTVNEQFF
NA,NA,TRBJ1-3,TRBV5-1,TGCGCCAGCAGCCCAGGGACGTTGGGAAACACCATATATTTT,CASSPGTLGNTIYF
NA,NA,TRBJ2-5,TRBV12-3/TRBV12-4,TGTGCCAGCAGCCCGGTCTTGGGACAAGAGACCCAGTACTTC,CASSPVLGQETQYF
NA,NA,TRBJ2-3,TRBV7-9,TGTGCCAGTAAGGAACGAAGCACAGATACGCAGTATTTT,CASKERSTDTQYF
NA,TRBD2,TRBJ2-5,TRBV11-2,TGTGCCAGCAGCTTTTCCGCGACTAGCGGGGGGGCAAGGAAGACCCAGTACTTC,CASSFSATSGGARKTQYF
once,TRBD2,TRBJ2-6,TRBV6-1,TGTGCCAGCAGCTTGATCAGCGGGGGCCGCTCTGGGGCCAACGTCCTGACTTTC,CASSLISGGRSGANVLTF
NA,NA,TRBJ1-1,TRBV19,TGTGCCACTGGGACTTGGCAGAACACTGAAGCTTTCTTT,CATGTWQNTEAFF
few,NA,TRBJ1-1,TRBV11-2,TGTGCCAGCAGACGCCCAGGAGTGGTCACTGAAGCTTTCTTT,CASRRPGVVTEAFF
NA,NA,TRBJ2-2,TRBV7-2,TGTGCCAGCAGCTTAGCGCCGGGGAGAGGGGAGCTGTTTTTT,CASSLAPGRGELFF
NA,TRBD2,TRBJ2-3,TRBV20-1,TGCAGTGCTAGCCCCCTAGCGGACACAGATACGCAGTATTTT,CSASPLADTDTQYF
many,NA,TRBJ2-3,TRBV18,TGTGCCAGCTCACCACAGGGGACTCTGAGCACAGATACGCAGTATTTT,CASSPQGTLSTDTQYF
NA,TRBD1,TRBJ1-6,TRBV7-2,TGTGCCAGCGGCACGACAGGGGGTAGTGAAAAACCCCTCCACTTT,CASGTTGGSEKPLHF
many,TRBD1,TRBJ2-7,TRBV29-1,TGCAGTGCCGGGACAGGGGGCAACGAGCAGTACTTC,CSAGTGGNEQYF
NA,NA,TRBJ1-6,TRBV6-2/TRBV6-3,TGTGCCACACAACCTGCGGAGGACCTTCATAATTCACCCCTCCACTTT,CATQPAEDLHNSPLHF
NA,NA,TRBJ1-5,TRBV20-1,TGCAGTGCTATACAGGGTGGTGGGCAGCCCCAGCATTTT,CSAIQGGGQPQHF
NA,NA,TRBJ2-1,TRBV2,TGTGCCAGCAGAAGACAGTACAATGAGCAGTTCTTC,CASRRQYNEQFF
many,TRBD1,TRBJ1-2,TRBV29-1,TGCAGCGTTGGGGCAGGGGGTCGTGGTAGCTATGGCTACACCTTC,CSVGAGGRGSYGYTF
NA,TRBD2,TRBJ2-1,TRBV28,TGTGCCAGCAAGAGGACTAGCGGGGGTACGGCGTCTCCCAATGAGCAGTTCTTC,CASKRTSGGTASPNEQFF
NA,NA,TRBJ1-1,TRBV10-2,TGCGCCAGCAGTGAGCCTCACTCGGGGACTGAAGCTTTCTTT,CASSEPHSGTEAFF
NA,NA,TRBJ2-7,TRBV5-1,TGCGCCAGCAGCTTGCGGCCGGACCCCTACGAGCAGTACTTC,CASSLRPDPYEQYF
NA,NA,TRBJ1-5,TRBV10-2,TGCGCCAGCAGTCCCGGTCAAGGGGTTAATCAGCCCCAGCATTTT,CASSPGQGVNQPQHF
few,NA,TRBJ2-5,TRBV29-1,TGCAGCGTTGAAGAATGGTCCAGGGGCCAAGAGACCCAGTACTTC,CSVEEWSRGQETQYF
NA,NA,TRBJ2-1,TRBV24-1,TGTGCCACCAGTGACTCCAGGGGGGGTTCCTACAATGAGCAGTTCTTC,CATSDSRGGSYNEQFF
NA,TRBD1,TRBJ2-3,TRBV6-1,TGTGCCAGCAGCTTTAAACAGGGGCCAACAGATACGCAGTATTTT,CASSFKQGPTDTQYF
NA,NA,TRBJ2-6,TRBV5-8,TGTGCCAGCACCCTAACAGGGACTGGGGCCAACGTCCTGACTTTC,CASTLTGTGANVLTF
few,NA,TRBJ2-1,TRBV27,TGTGCCAGCAGTCCGGACATGAGCTCCTACAATGAGCAGTTCTTC,CASSPDMSSYNEQFF
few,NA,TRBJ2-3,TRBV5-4,TGTGCCAGCAGGGAGGACTACCAATCAGATACGCAGTATTTT,CASREDYQSDTQYF
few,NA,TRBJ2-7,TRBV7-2,TGTGCCAGCAGCTTAGACTACCAGACAGACTACGAGCAGTACTTC,CASSLDYQTDYEQYF
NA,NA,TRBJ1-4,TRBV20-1,TGCAGTGCCCCCACAGGGATTAGTGAAAAACTGTTTTTT,CSAPTGISEKLFF
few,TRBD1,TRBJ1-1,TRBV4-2,TGTGCCAGCAGCCAACTCCCAGGGGGTAACACTGAAGCTTTCTTT,CASSQLPGGNTEAFF
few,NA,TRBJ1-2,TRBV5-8,TGTGCCAGCAGCTTAGTACCGGGGCTTGGGGGCTACACCTTC,CASSLVPGLGGYTF
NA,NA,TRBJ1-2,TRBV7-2,TGTGCCAGCAGTTTTATCGGGAACTATGGCTACACCTTC,CASSFIGNYGYTF
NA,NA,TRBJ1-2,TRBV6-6,TGTGCCAGCAGTGAGCGTTATGGCTACACCTTC,CASSERYGYTF
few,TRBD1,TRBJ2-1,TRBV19,TGTGCCAGCGCTTCCGGGACAGCCTACAATGAGCAGTTCTTC,CASASGTAYNEQFF
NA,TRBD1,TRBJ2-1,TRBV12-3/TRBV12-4,TGTGCCAGCGGACGGGACAGAGGCCTTCAGGAGCAGTTCTTC,CASGRDRGLQEQFF
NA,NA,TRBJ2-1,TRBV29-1,TGCAGCGTTGCCCCGCCAGGACCCTACAATGAGCAGTTCTTC,CSVAPPGPYNEQFF
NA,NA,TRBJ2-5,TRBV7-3,TGTGCCAGCAGCTTAAACCAAGGAGAGACCCAGTACTTC,CASSLNQGETQYF
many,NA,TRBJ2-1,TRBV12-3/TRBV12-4,TGTGCCAGCAGTTGGGGCTACAATGAGCAGTTCTTC,CASSWGYNEQFF
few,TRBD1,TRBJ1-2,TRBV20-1,TGCAGTGCTAGATGGCCACAGGGGGTTGGCTACACCTTC,CSARWPQGVGYTF
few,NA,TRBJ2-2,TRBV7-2,TGTGCCAGCAGCCCCAGGACAACGAACACCGGGGAGCTGTTTTTT,CASSPRTTNTGELFF
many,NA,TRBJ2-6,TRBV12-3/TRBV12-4,TGTGCCAGCAGTCCAGGGGCCCTCCGCCTTGGGGCCAACGTCCTGACTTTC,CASSPGALRLGANVLTF
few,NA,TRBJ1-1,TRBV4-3,TGCGCCAGCAGCCACCTTTTTACGGGGAACACTGAAGCTTTCTTT,CASSHLFTGNTEAFF